These T cell receptor beta chains were read from a single sample in a study of T cells after yellow fever vaccination. One entry per CDR3 protein, called by TCRdb with MiXCR from the 5' RACE reads. This sample has tens of thousands of distinct CDR3 sequences; around 5.8% occur once, and the top ten carry around 25%. The specimen was PBMCs, either bulk or a sorted T-cell subset (CD4+, CD8+, memory, or dextramer-sorted; not recorded which), collected on the day of the yellow fever booster vaccination. All receptors derive from a man younger than 45 who received the YFV17D yellow fever vaccine. The CDR3 runs from the conserved cysteine through the conserved F or W. The order of the fields is D gene, V gene, J gene, clone size, CDR3 DNA, CDR3 protein. The D gene is left open where the match is weak. A row's size may be missing; if present it is once, few, many or a size class.

d_gene: -; v_gene: TRBV7-9; j_gene: TRBJ2-7; abundance: many; CDR3nt: TGTGCCAGCAGCTTATCCTTGGGAGGGCAGTACTTC; CDR3aa: CASSLSLGGQYF
d_gene: -; v_gene: TRBV20-1; j_gene: TRBJ1-3; abundance: few; CDR3nt: TGCAGTGCCCGGTTTGGGGGGGACTCTGGAAACACCATATATTTT; CDR3aa: CSARFGGDSGNTIYF
d_gene: -; v_gene: TRBV7-9; j_gene: TRBJ2-5; abundance: -; CDR3nt: TGTGCCACCCAAGCTCCAGGGCACCCTAAAGAAGAGACCCAGTACTTC; CDR3aa: CATQAPGHPKEETQYF
d_gene: -; v_gene: TRBV7-2; j_gene: TRBJ2-5; abundance: many; CDR3nt: TGTGCCAGCAGCTTAACCGAAACAACAGGGCAAGAGACCCAGTACTTC; CDR3aa: CASSLTETTGQETQYF
d_gene: -; v_gene: TRBV27; j_gene: TRBJ2-1; abundance: few; CDR3nt: TGTGCCAGCAGTTTGGATCCGGGACCCTACAATGAGCAGTTCTTC; CDR3aa: CASSLDPGPYNEQFF
d_gene: -; v_gene: TRBV11-2; j_gene: TRBJ2-4; abundance: many; CDR3nt: TGTGCCAGCACCCTAGGGCAAGGGAACGCCAAAAACATTCAGTACTTC; CDR3aa: CASTLGQGNAKNIQYF
d_gene: TRBD1; v_gene: TRBV6-2/TRBV6-3; j_gene: TRBJ2-7; abundance: -; CDR3nt: TGTGCCAGCAGGAACGACAGGGTGGCCTACGAGCAGTACTTC; CDR3aa: CASRNDRVAYEQYF
d_gene: TRBD2; v_gene: TRBV7-2; j_gene: TRBJ2-7; abundance: many; CDR3nt: TGTGCCAGCAGCTTAGAGGGCGGGAGGGCCTACGAGCAGTACTTC; CDR3aa: CASSLEGGRAYEQYF
d_gene: -; v_gene: TRBV10-3; j_gene: TRBJ1-1; abundance: many; CDR3nt: TGTGCCATCAACCTGGACAGCAACACTGAAGCTTTCTTT; CDR3aa: CAINLDSNTEAFF
d_gene: -; v_gene: TRBV4-3; j_gene: TRBJ2-1; abundance: -; CDR3nt: TGCGCCAGCAGCCAAGAATCCGTCTTTGCTTATGAGCAGTTCTTC; CDR3aa: CASSQESVFAYEQFF
d_gene: TRBD2; v_gene: TRBV12-3/TRBV12-4; j_gene: TRBJ2-1; abundance: many; CDR3nt: TGTGCCGGGGGACTAGCGGGGGGCAATGAGCAGTTCTTC; CDR3aa: CAGGLAGGNEQFF